This is a list of T cell receptor beta chains from one sample in a study of T cell responses to AZD1222 COVID-19 vaccine. The data were produced by immunoSEQ multiplex PCR, yet TCRdb's version contains in-frame clones alone and is incomplete. The data hold approximately 100,000 clones, with more than 75% observed a single time. This specimen consisted of peripheral blood, obtained on day 0 of AZD1222 vaccination. The receptors were gathered from an adult in good health. The CDR3 runs from the conserved cysteine through the conserved F or W. Fields, in order: V gene, clone size, D gene, J gene, CDR3 DNA, CDR3 protein. The D gene is left open where the match is weak. Not every row has a clone size; where given, it reads once, few, many or a size class.

TRBV10-3	.	.	TRBJ1-2	TGTGCCATCAGTGATCACAATAGAAGGGGGAATAACTATGGCTACACCTTC	CAISDHNRRGNNYGYTF
TRBV6-6	.	.	TRBJ2-2	TGTGCCAGCAGACCCGGGACACTCACCGGGGAGCTGTTTTTT	CASRPGTLTGELFF
TRBV4-3	.	.	TRBJ2-7	TGCGCCAGCAGCCAGGGCCTGGGCGGGGGCGTCTACGAGCAGTACTTC	CASSQGLGGGVYEQYF
TRBV12-3/TRBV12-4	.	TRBD1	TRBJ1-5	TGTGCCAGCAGTCAACAGGGGGCCCAGCCCCAGCATTTT	CASSQQGAQPQHF
TRBV15	.	.	TRBJ2-7	TGTGCCACCAGCCCAAATCTAGTGGCGGGACAGAGGCAGTACTTC	CATSPNLVAGQRQYF
TRBV28	.	TRBD1	TRBJ1-2	TGTGCCAGCATACAGGGGGCGGGTGGCTACACCTTC	CASIQGAGGYTF
TRBV27	.	TRBD1	TRBJ2-5	TGTGCCAGCAGTTTATCTCATACAGGGGGTAAAGGGACCCAGTACTTC	CASSLSHTGGKGTQYF
TRBV11-1	.	.	TRBJ2-1	TGTGCCAGCAGCTTATTGGCGGGATGGGAGCAGTTCTTC	CASSLLAGWEQFF
TRBV12-5	.	.	TRBJ2-3	TGTGCTAGTGGTTTGGGGGGTAGCACAGATACGCAGTATTTT	CASGLGGSTDTQYF
TRBV28	.	.	TRBJ2-1	TGTGCCAGCAGCCGATACAGGGAGGGGGTTGGGGCTTACAATGAGCAGTTCTTC	CASSRYREGVGAYNEQFF
TRBV20-1	.	TRBD1	TRBJ2-3	TGCAGTGCTAGTGGACAGGGAAACACAGATACGCAGTATTTT	CSASGQGNTDTQYF
TRBV6-2/TRBV6-3	.	TRBD1	TRBJ2-3	TGTGCCAGCAGTATAGGACAGGGAAGGGCAGATACGCAGTATTTT	CASSIGQGRADTQYF
TRBV6-5	.	.	TRBJ1-1	TGTGCCAGCAGTTACGACACGGGTGGCACTGAAGCTTTCTTT	CASSYDTGGTEAFF
TRBV5-6	.	.	TRBJ2-7	TGTGCCAGCAGCTTGGGGCCGACGGGAGCGACCGAGCAGTACTTC	CASSLGPTGATEQYF
TRBV10-3	.	.	TRBJ1-1	TGTGCCATGGCCGAAGGCCTGAACACTGAAGCTTTCTTT	CAMAEGLNTEAFF
TRBV7-9	.	.	TRBJ2-7	TGTGCCAGCAGCTTAGATCCAATCGAGCAGTACTTC	CASSLDPIEQYF
TRBV4-3	once	.	TRBJ2-3	TGCGCCAGCAGCCAAGACAAACAGGGCGCAGATACGCAGTATTTT	CASSQDKQGADTQYF
TRBV5-1	.	TRBD2	TRBJ2-2	TGCGCCAGCAGCTCCGGGACTAGCGGGTGGATGGGGGAGCTGTTTTTT	CASSSGTSGWMGELFF
TRBV18	.	.	TRBJ2-7	TGTGCCAGCTCACCAACGCAGGGTTACGAGCAGTACTTC	CASSPTQGYEQYF
TRBV20-1	.	.	TRBJ1-5	TGCAGTGCTAGTCAGGGTGCCGCCAATCAGCCCCAGCATTTT	CSASQGAANQPQHF
TRBV29-1	once	TRBD1	TRBJ1-5	TGCAGCGTTATGTTGGGACAGGGAGGCAATCAGCCCCAGCATTTT	CSVMLGQGGNQPQHF
TRBV25-1	.	.	TRBJ2-7	TGTGCCAGCAGTGATTGGCGCGGAACTGAGTTTAACGAGCAGTACTTC	CASSDWRGTEFNEQYF
TRBV7-9	many	.	TRBJ2-7	TGTGCCAGCAGCCCAAAACTCGAGCAGTACTTC	CASSPKLEQYF
TRBV2	.	.	TRBJ2-7	TGTGCCAGCAGTGAAGAGCGGCTAGTATACGAGCAGTACTTC	CASSEERLVYEQYF
TRBV5-4	.	.	TRBJ2-6	TGTGCCAGCAGCCTCCCCAGTGTATCGGGGGCCAACGTCCTGACTTTC	CASSLPSVSGANVLTF
TRBV6-2/TRBV6-3	.	.	TRBJ2-5	TGTGCCAGCAGTACAGACCTCCGGGAACGGCGAGAGACCCAGTACTTC	CASSTDLRERRETQYF
TRBV9	.	TRBD2	TRBJ2-2	TGTGCCAGCGGGGAGGCGGGAGTCAGGATGGGGAACACCGGGGAGCTGTTTTTT	CASGEAGVRMGNTGELFF
TRBV13	.	.	TRBJ1-4	TGTGCCAGCAGCTTAGGGTCCTCGGGGGCTAATGAAAAACTGTTTTTT	CASSLGSSGANEKLFF
TRBV14	.	.	TRBJ2-2	TGTGCCAGCAGCCCAACTAGGACCGGGGAGCTGTTTTTT	CASSPTRTGELFF
TRBV9	.	.	TRBJ2-2	TGTGCCAGCAAGGGCTTGGCGGGCACCGGGGAGCTGTTTTTT	CASKGLAGTGELFF
TRBV4-1	.	.	TRBJ2-3	TGCGCCAGCAGCCAACTAGAGTCCGGGGATACGCAGTATTTT	CASSQLESGDTQYF
TRBV12-3/TRBV12-4	.	.	TRBJ2-7	TGTGCCAGCAGTCCCAGGTCCCTCTACGAGCAGTACTTC	CASSPRSLYEQYF
TRBV18	.	.	TRBJ1-1	TGTGCCAGCTCTTCCGGGTCGAACACTGAAGCTTTCTTT	CASSSGSNTEAFF
TRBV11-2	.	.	TRBJ1-1	TGTGCCAGCAGCTTAACTCGGCCAGGGCTGAACACTGAAGCTTTCTTT	CASSLTRPGLNTEAFF
TRBV6-2/TRBV6-3	.	TRBD1	TRBJ2-2	TGTGCCAGCAGTTATACCCAGGGGGTAAATAGGAACACCGGGGAGCTGTTTTTT	CASSYTQGVNRNTGELFF
TRBV7-9	.	.	TRBJ1-4	TGTGCCAGCAGCTTCTTTCAGACCGCAACTAATGAAAAACTGTTTTTT	CASSFFQTATNEKLFF
TRBV7-6	.	.	TRBJ2-5	TGTGCCAGCAGCCCCCTAGGAGGGGGCCTAGAGACCCAGTACTTC	CASSPLGGGLETQYF
TRBV5-6	.	TRBD1	TRBJ1-1	TGTGCCAGCAGCCCGGACAGGGGGCTTAACACTGAAGCTTTCTTT	CASSPDRGLNTEAFF
TRBV19	.	TRBD1	TRBJ2-2	TGTGCCAGTAGTATAACTTTTTGGGGACAGTCGAACACCGGGGAGCTGTTTTTT	CASSITFWGQSNTGELFF
TRBV6-6	.	.	TRBJ2-3	TGTGCCAGCGTTCCCGTTTGGAGGGCCACAGATACGCAGTATTTT	CASVPVWRATDTQYF
TRBV2	once	.	TRBJ1-6	TGTGCCAGTAGAGACAGTAGCTCCTATAATTCACCCCTCCACTTT	CASRDSSSYNSPLHF
TRBV27	.	TRBD1	TRBJ1-6	TGTGCCAGCAGCAGGGACAGGGGCTATTCACCCCTCCACTTT	CASSRDRGYSPLHF
TRBV5-1	.	TRBD1	TRBJ2-5	TGCGCCAGCAGCGCTACCGGGACAGGGAGGACAGAGACCCAGTACTTC	CASSATGTGRTETQYF
TRBV18	.	.	TRBJ2-5	TGTGCCAGCTCACCATTAGGAGCAGGAGGGGGCCAAGAGACCCAGTACTTC	CASSPLGAGGGQETQYF
TRBV20-1	.	.	TRBJ2-1	TGCAGTGCCCTAGGCCACAATGAGCAGTTCTTC	CSALGHNEQFF
TRBV6-2/TRBV6-3	.	.	TRBJ1-5	TGTGCCAGCAGTTACCCCTCGACGGGCAATCAGCCCCAGCATTTT	CASSYPSTGNQPQHF
TRBV7-9	.	TRBD1	TRBJ2-7	TGTGCCAGCAGCTTAAGCGGACAGGGGTTTGACGAGCAGTACTTC	CASSLSGQGFDEQYF
TRBV3-1/TRBV3-2	.	.	TRBJ2-1	TGTGCCAGCAGCCAAGCCGCAATTGAGCTGTTCTTC	CASSQAAIELFF